The next 17 T cell receptor beta chains were all read from a single sample in a study of T cells in Graves' hyperthyroidism and ophthalmopathy. RNA transcripts gave rise to amplified TCR beta CDR3 regions. The TCR CDR3 first-round RT-PCR relied on the HTBI primer set. In TCRdb, the multiplex PCR reads were re-called with MiXCR into one record per CDR3 protein. This table has roughly 300,000 distinct CDR3 sequences, roughly 13% appearing once. What was sequenced was blood. The source of these receptors is a woman in her 30s with Graves' hyperthyroidism.

A remark on this clonotype: The germline gene is not matched at one end of the junction; a read error may be the cause. The rearrangement joins TRBV24-1 to TRBJ2-5; D not resolved. The CDR3 consists of 12 residues. Germline-derived CDR1 and CDR2 are KGHDR and SFDVKD. In DNA, the CDR3 is TGTGCCACCAGTGATGTCGGCGAGACCCGGTACTTC. It translates to CATSDVGETRYF.

This clonotype was counted only a few times. The J gene is TRBJ2-1, the V gene TRBV6-1; 10 positions agree with TRBD1. The J segment lost 6 bases and the V segment lost 6 bases, leaving 8 bases of the junction unmatched. The CDR3 covers 15 residues. The germline V gene encodes CDR1 MNHNS and CDR2 SASEGT. The CDR3 DNA sequence: TGTGCCAGCAGCCTTGGACAGGGGGTAGGCAATGAGCAGTTCTTC. Translated: CASSLGQGVGNEQFF.

Of note for this clonotype: This clone may be a read error of a much larger clone one base away. This CDR3 fails to terminate in the conserved phenylalanine or tryptophan, so it likely reflects a read error. The J gene is TRBJ2-1, the V gene TRBV7-2, with 8 nucleotides matching TRBD2. Trimming cost V 0 bases and J 2 bases; bases outside gene matches: 6. CDR3 length equals 17 residues. Germline V gives CDR1 SGHTA, CDR2 FQGNSA. The CDR3 is CASSLARGGRTYNEQFL. DNA of the CDR3: TGTGCCAGCAGCTTAGCGCGCGGCGGGAGGACCTACAATGAGCAGTTCCTC.

This chain joins TRBV19 and TRBJ1-3; perhaps TRBD1 as D (5 bases). V was cut by 6 bases and J by 1 base, with 13 bases left in between. The CDR3 covers 15 residues. Looked up from germline, CDR1 is LNHDA and CDR2 is SQIVND (reference sequence). CDR3: CASSQGRQSGNTIYF. The CDR3 DNA reads as TGTGCCAGTAGCCAAGGGAGACAGTCTGGAAACACCATATATTTT.

This clonotype was recorded at least ten times. The genes are TRBV28 and TRBJ1-3, with 7 nucleotides matching TRBD1. J lost 8 bases, V lost 6 bases, and 10 bases had no gene match. In germline, CDR1 is MDHEN, CDR2 SYDVKM. There are 14 residues in the CDR3. This CDR3 reads CASRPLQGLYTIYF. Here the CDR3 DNA reads TGTGCCAGCAGGCCTCTACAGGGGTTATACACCATATATTTT.

This clonotype was detected a few times. For the CDR3, the DNA is TGTGCCAGCAGCCAATTGGGAGGGATAATGAACACTGAAGCTTTCTTT. This sequence encodes CASSQLGGIMNTEAFF. The chain links TRBV14 to TRBJ1-1; D remains unclear. Trimming stripped 2 bases from V and 0 bases from J, with 13 bases between. CDR1 is SGHDN, CDR2 FVKESK, per germline. The CDR3 consists of 16 residues.

This chain uses TRBV9 with TRBJ2-6; D gene unclear. V lost 2 bases and J 4 bases, leaving 7 bases between the germline ends. The CDR3 length is 14 residues. Germline values: CDR1 SGDLS, CDR2 YYNGEE. The CDR3 nucleotides are TGTGCCAGCAGCGTTCGGACCGGGGCCAACGTCCTGACTTTC. It is translated as CASSVRTGANVLTF.

The CDR3 reads CASSPSAGHGYTF. CDR3 sequence (DNA): TGTGCCAGTAGTCCCTCCGCGGGACATGGCTACACCTTC. This chain uses TRBV19 with TRBJ1-2; D is perhaps TRBD1 (5 bases). Looked up from germline, CDR1 is LNHDA and CDR2 is SQIVND (reference sequence). The V end was cut by 5 bases, the J end by 6 bases, with 13 bases between. The CDR3 is made up of 13 amino acids.

The J gene is TRBJ2-1, the V gene TRBV5-1, with D possibly matching TRBD1 (5 bases). This CDR3 is 14 amino acids long. Trimming left V 4 bases short and J 8 bases short, with 16 bases between. From germline, CDR1 is SGHRS and CDR2 YFSETQ. The CDR3 spells CASSRQGLGDEQFF. CDR3 coding DNA: TGCGCCAGCAGCAGGCAGGGTTTAGGCGATGAGCAGTTCTTC.

The CDR3 is CASSPAQGSWWEQETQYF. The CDR3 nucleotides are TGTGCCAGTAGTCCCGCGCAGGGCTCTTGGTGGGAACAAGAGACCCAGTACTTC. This chain uses TRBV19 with TRBJ2-5; D possibly corresponds to TRBD1 (5 bases). The CDR3 covers 18 residues. V shed 5 bases and J shed 2 bases, with 24 bases lying between them. The germline V gene encodes CDR1 LNHDA and CDR2 SQIVND (reference sequence).

This clonotype was seen at least ten times. The chain is built from TRBV20-1 and TRBJ1-5; D unclear. V shed 2 bases and J shed 6 bases, with 11 bases lying between them. Germline assignment: CDR1 DFQATT and CDR2 SNEGSKA (reference sequence). The CDR3 runs to 13 residues. CDR3 DNA: TGCAGTGCTAGAAACCCCGGGTTTCAGCCCCAGCATTTT. It codes for CSARNPGFQPQHF.

This clonotype has a count of ten or more. The chain joins TRBV7-8 to TRBJ1-1; no reliable D call. The V gene's germline CDR1 is SGHVS and CDR2 FQNEAQ. V was shortened by 5 bases and J by 2 bases, with 12 bases between the two germline ends. The CDR3 consists of 14 residues. For the CDR3, the DNA is TGTGCCAGCAGCGGGGAAGAAGTAAACACTGAAGCTTTCTTT. This translates into CASSGEEVNTEAFF.

V and J are TRBV20-1 and TRBJ2-6; unclear D gene. CDR1 and CDR2 (germline): DFQATT, SNEGSKA (reference sequence). V was pared by 3 bases and J by 0 bases, with 9 bases between. The CDR3 has 15 amino acids. The CDR3 here is CSASLWGSGANVLTF. CDR3 nucleotide sequence: TGCAGTGCTAGTTTGTGGGGCTCTGGGGCCAACGTCCTGACTTTC.

The chain uses TRBV24-1 and TRBJ2-1; 8 bases align to TRBD2. The CDR3 length is 16 residues. V lost 0 bases to trimming and J lost 6 bases; unmatched junction nucleotides: 6. Germline V gene sequence: CDR1 KGHDR, CDR2 SFDVKD. CDR3 bases: TGTGCCACCAGTGATTTGACCAGCGGGAGCGGCAATGAGCAGTTCTTC. This encodes CATSDLTSGSGNEQFF.

Comments on this clonotype: A much bigger clone sits one base away, suggesting this may be a read error. The chain recombines TRBV18 with TRBJ1-2; TRBD1 is a possible D gene (6 bases). V lost 5 bases and J lost 9, with 13 bases in between. Germline V gene sequence: CDR1 KGHSH, CDR2 LQKENI. CDR3 length equals 12 residues. In nucleotides, the CDR3 is TGTGCCAGCTCAACGGACAGCTTTAGCTACACCTTC. Translated: CASSTDSFSYTF.

Of note for this clonotype: A much larger clonotype is one base distant, so this may be a read error. The chain recombines TRBV11-2 with TRBJ1-1, with unresolved D. V lost 2 bases, J lost 4 bases, and 20 bases lay in between. The CDR3 loop spans 17 amino acids. Germline-derived CDR1 and CDR2 are SGHAT and FQNNGV. The CDR3 region is CASSLSRLGSGSTEAFF. In DNA, the CDR3 is TGTGCCAGCAGCTTAAGTAGACTTGGGAGTGGTAGCACTGAAGCTTTCTTT.

With regard to this clonotype: A clone one base away is much larger, so this may be a read error. The V call is TRBV7-3, the J call TRBJ2-1, with a possible D match to TRBD2 (6 bases). The germline gives CDR1 SGHTA, CDR2 FQGTGA. Trimming left V 8 bases short and J 6 bases short, with 23 bases between. This CDR3 has 16 amino acids. DNA of the CDR3: TGTGCCAGCGGCCCGACGGTGGGGCTAGCGTTCAATGAGCAGTTCTTC. Its translation is CASGPTVGLAFNEQFF.